This entry lists 20 T cell receptor beta chains sequenced from one sample in a study of CD8+ T cells in alopecia areata. Treatment reported: oral pan-JAK inhibitor, 5-10 mg twice daily. Reverse transcribed after extraction, RNA yielded cDNA as the sequencing template. Repertoires were generated with immunoSEQ multiplex PCR, while TCRdb's copy carries only in-frame clones and drops some. The data hold more than 95,000 clones, with around 58% observed a single time. Sequences were derived from CD8+ T cells sorted from blood, sampled at week 4, from a patient treated with tofacitinib. The receptor source for this set is a human donor with alopecia areata.

The rearrangement joins TRBV7-2 to TRBJ2-3; possibly TRBD1 or TRBD2 for D (6 bases each). Germline-derived CDR1 and CDR2 are SGHTA and FQGNSA. The CDR3 totals 14 residues. V was clipped by 6 bases and J by 6 bases, with 16 bases between them. For the CDR3, the DNA is TGTGCCAGCAGTTATTTCGGGGGCCGGGATACGCAGTATTTT. Amino acid sequence: CASSYFGGRDTQYF.

The V call is TRBV7-2, the J call TRBJ1-1; D might be TRBD1 (6 bases). The CDR3 extends over 13 amino acids. The V gene's germline CDR1 is SGHTA and CDR2 FQGNSA. V was trimmed by 1 base and J by 11 bases, leaving 14 bases between them. The CDR3: CASSLDPGHWAFF. Written as DNA, the CDR3 is TGTGCCAGCAGCTTAGACCCGGGACACTGGGCTTTCTTT.

The chain uses TRBV25-1 and TRBJ1-2; D remains ambiguous. The CDR3 contains 13 residues. Trimming removed 6 bases from V and 6 bases from J, with 14 bases in between. From germline, CDR1 is MGHDK and CDR2 SYGVNS. The CDR3 is CASRHGMADGYTF. Here the CDR3 DNA reads TGTGCCAGCAGACATGGGATGGCAGATGGCTACACCTTC.

The chain combines TRBV27 with TRBJ1-3, with D maybe TRBD1 (5 bases). Per germline, CDR1 MNHEY and CDR2 SMNVEV (reference sequence). This CDR3 region has 11 residues. V was shortened by 5 bases and J by 8 bases, with 7 bases between the two germline ends. CDR3 nucleotide sequence: TGTGCCAGCAGTGGAGGGGACACCATATATTTT. Translated: CASSGGDTIYF.

The chain couples TRBV27 to TRBJ2-7; the D gene is possibly TRBD2 (6 bases). There are 14 residues in the CDR3. V lost 4 bases and J lost 4, with 14 bases in between. Germline CDR1 reads MNHEY; CDR2 reads SMNVEV (reference sequence). The CDR3 nucleotides read TGTGCCAGCAGTTGGGACTCATCGGTATACGAGCAGTACTTC. Protein: CASSWDSSVYEQYF.

This clone was detected only a few times. The gene calls are TRBV29-1 and TRBJ2-1; D perhaps matches TRBD2 (6 bases). Per germline, CDR1 SQVTM and CDR2 ANQGSEA. CDR3 length equals 13 residues. The CDR3 DNA reads as TGCAGGATTGGGGGACTGGAAGTAAATGAGCAGTTCTTC. Translated: CRIGGLEVNEQFF.

About this clone: In the same sample, other DNA sequences code for this CDR3. The chain has TRBV29-1 and TRBJ2-2; D unclear. Germline-derived CDR1 and CDR2 are SQVTM and ANQGSEA. Trimming shortened V by 0 bases and J by 8 bases, and 7 bases separated the two germline ends. The CDR3 contains 12 residues. This CDR3 is CSVEDLSGELFF. CDR3 bases: TGCAGCGTTGAAGATCTCAGTGGGGAGCTGTTTTTT.

V and J are TRBV5-1 and TRBJ2-3; the match to TRBD2 covers 8 bases. Germline values: CDR1 SGHRS, CDR2 YFSETQ. CDR3 length: 16 residues. Germline trimming cut 0 bases from V and 2 bases from J; bases unmatched to any gene: 5. The CDR3 sequence is CASSLGRGAPTDTQYF. The CDR3 DNA follows: TGCGCCAGCAGCTTGGGGCGGGGGGCCCCCACAGATACGCAGTATTTT.

The chain links TRBV7-9 to TRBJ1-5; D is uncertain. V dropped 3 bases and J dropped 5 bases, with 11 bases sitting between them. This CDR3 region has 14 residues. Per germline, CDR1 SEHNR and CDR2 FQNEAQ (reference sequence). This CDR3 reads CASSLTEIDQPQHF. The CDR3 region has the DNA TGTGCCAGCAGCTTGACGGAGATCGATCAGCCCCAGCATTTT. The whole variable domain, remainder taken from reference TRBV7-9 and TRBJ1-5, is DTGVSQNPRHKITKRGQNVTFRCDPISEHNRLYWYRQTLGQGPEFLTYFQNEAQLEKSRLLSDRFSAERPKGSFSTLEIQRTEQGDSAMYLCASSLTEIDQPQHFGDGTRLSIL.

The table lists this clone with a few counts. This chain connects TRBV15 to TRBJ1-2; D remains unclear. Deletions cut 0 bases from V and 8 bases from J, with 13 bases between. Germline-derived CDR1 and CDR2 are LNHNV and YYDKDF (reference sequence). This CDR3 comprises 14 residues. The DNA for the CDR3 is TGTGCCACCAGCAGAGAGGCAGATAGCTACGGCTACACCTTC. The encoded protein is CATSREADSYGYTF.

The chain carries TRBV9 and TRBJ2-3; D possibly uses TRBD1 or TRBD2 (5 bases each). The ends were cut back, 0 bases at V and 3 bases at J, with 11 bases in the middle. Germline V CDR1 and CDR2: SGDLS, YYNGEE. The CDR3 runs to 15 residues. CDR3 loop: CASSVDGAGTDTQYF. The CDR3 bases are TGTGCCAGCAGCGTAGACGGGGCCGGGACAGATACGCAGTATTTT.

The rearrangement uses TRBV19 and TRBJ2-1; the match to TRBD2 covers 16 bases. Per the germline V gene, CDR1 is LNHDA and CDR2 is SQIVND (reference sequence). J gave up 7 bases and V 3 bases, and 12 bases lay outside the gene matches. The CDR3 sequence is 19 residues long. Written as DNA, the CDR3 is TGTGCCAGTAGTATCCCGGGACTAGCGGGGGGGCTTTCTATAAATGAGCAGTTCTTC. Its translation: CASSIPGLAGGLSINEQFF.

The CDR3 region has the DNA TGTGCCAGCAGCTTCCTGGGAGGGGGCTTAGATGGCTACACCTTC. Translated: CASSFLGGGLDGYTF. The V and J genes are TRBV7-9 and TRBJ1-2; TRBD1 matches 7 bases. From germline, CDR1 is SEHNR and CDR2 FQNEAQ (reference sequence). This CDR3 has 15 residues. Germline trimming cut 3 bases from V and 6 bases from J; bases unmatched to any gene: 10.

This clone occurred a few times. The chain is built from TRBV29-1 and TRBJ1-2, with D maybe TRBD1 (5 bases). CDR3 length: 13 residues. CDR1 SQVTM and CDR2 ANQGSEA come from the germline V gene. Trimming took 6 bases from V and 3 from J, leaving 14 bases between them. For the CDR3, the DNA is TGCAGCGTATTCAGGGACGTCGACTATGGCTACACCTTC. It is translated as CSVFRDVDYGYTF.

This rearrangement joins TRBV4-1 to TRBJ1-1; tentatively, D is TRBD1 (5 bases). Germline CDR1 and CDR2: MGHRA and YSYEKL. The CDR3 has 15 residues. V shed 1 base and J shed 1 base, with 10 bases lying between them. CDR3 nucleotides: TGCGCCAGCAGCCAAGTGGGGCGCGGGAACACTGAAGCTTTCTTT. Translated, it gives CASSQVGRGNTEAFF.

The chain couples TRBV30 to TRBJ2-6, with D possibly TRBD1 on 6 matching bases. V was cut by 2 bases and J by 2 bases, with 7 bases left in between. This CDR3 has 14 amino acids. Germline V CDR1 and CDR2: GTSNPN, SVGIG (reference sequence). CDR3 sequence: CAWSQGTGANVLTF. For the CDR3, the DNA is TGTGCCTGGAGTCAGGGGACTGGGGCCAACGTCCTGACTTTC.

V usage is TRBV11-2 and J usage is TRBJ2-2; maybe TRBD2 (6 bases). There are 18 residues in the CDR3. CDR1 is SGHAT, CDR2 FQNNGV, per germline. The ends were cut back, 3 bases at V and 5 bases at J, with 22 bases in the middle. DNA of the CDR3: TGTGCCAGCAGCTTCCCGTCCCAGGGACTCTATGGAACCGGGGAGCTGTTTTTT. As protein: CASSFPSQGLYGTGELFF.

This clone was seen a handful of times. The chain recombines TRBV7-9 with TRBJ2-5, with 8 bases fitting TRBD2. The CDR3 contains 16 residues. The germline V gene has CDR1 SEHNR and CDR2 FQNEAQ (reference sequence). Unmatched junction bases numbered 7, after V lost 1 base and J lost 3 bases. CDR3 loop: CASSLVSGREEETQYF. In nucleotides, the CDR3 is TGTGCCAGCAGCTTAGTCTCCGGGAGGGAAGAAGAGACCCAGTACTTC. The full variable domain, rest sourced from reference TRBV7-9 and TRBJ2-5, is DTGVSQNPRHKITKRGQNVTFRCDPISEHNRLYWYRQTLGQGPEFLTYFQNEAQLEKSRLLSDRFSAERPKGSFSTLEIQRTEQGDSAMYLCASSLVSGREEETQYFGPGTRLLVL.

This clone was seen a handful of times. This sequence joins TRBV29-1 and TRBJ2-5; possibly TRBD1 for D (5 bases). This CDR3 has 12 amino acids. V lost 7 bases and J 3 bases, leaving 12 bases between the germline ends. Looked up from germline, CDR1 is SQVTM and CDR2 is ANQGSEA. The CDR3 loop reads CSGRQLEETQYF. For the CDR3, the DNA is TGCAGCGGCAGACAGTTAGAAGAGACCCAGTACTTC.

This clone has a single count. The V gene is TRBV13, the J gene TRBJ2-5; a possible D gene is TRBD2 (5 bases). Germline V gene sequence: CDR1 PRHDT, CDR2 FYEKMQ (reference sequence). Trimming shortened V by 1 base and J by 7 bases, and 13 bases separated the two germline ends. CDR3 length: 14 residues. CDR3 in DNA: TGTGCCAGCAGCTTAGAGGTCGGAGGTCGGACCCAGTACTTC. Protein sequence: CASSLEVGGRTQYF.